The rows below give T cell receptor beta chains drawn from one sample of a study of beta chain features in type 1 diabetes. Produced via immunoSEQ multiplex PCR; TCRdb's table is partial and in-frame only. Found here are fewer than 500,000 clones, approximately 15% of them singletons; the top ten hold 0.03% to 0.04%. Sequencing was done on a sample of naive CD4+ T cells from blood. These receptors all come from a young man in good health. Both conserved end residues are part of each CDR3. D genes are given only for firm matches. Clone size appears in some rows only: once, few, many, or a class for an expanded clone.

CDR3 DNA: TGCGCCAGCAGCTTTCGGACAGGAGGGCTCACAGATACGCAGTATTTT
CDR3 protein: CASSFRTGGLTDTQYF
clone size: .
D gene: .
V gene: TRBV5-1
J gene: TRBJ2-3

CDR3 DNA: TGTGCCAGCTCCGCCCCATGGGGAACAGATACGCAGTATTTT
CDR3 protein: CASSAPWGTDTQYF
clone size: .
D gene: .
V gene: TRBV27
J gene: TRBJ2-3

CDR3 DNA: TGCAGCGTTGTGTCACAGGGGGCGTCCTACGAGCAGTACTTC
CDR3 protein: CSVVSQGASYEQYF
clone size: .
D gene: TRBD1
V gene: TRBV29-1
J gene: TRBJ2-7

CDR3 DNA: TGTGCCAGGAGAGGGAGTTCGAACACCGGGGAGCTGTTTTTT
CDR3 protein: CARRGSSNTGELFF
clone size: .
D gene: .
V gene: TRBV2
J gene: TRBJ2-2

CDR3 DNA: TGTGCCAGCAGCGGGACACCCTACAATGAGCAGTTCTTC
CDR3 protein: CASSGTPYNEQFF
clone size: .
D gene: .
V gene: TRBV9
J gene: TRBJ2-1

CDR3 DNA: TGTGCCAGCAGACCCGCGGGAGGTGGATTCACAGATACGCAGTATTTT
CDR3 protein: CASRPAGGGFTDTQYF
clone size: few
D gene: TRBD2
V gene: TRBV7-2
J gene: TRBJ2-3

CDR3 DNA: TGCGCCAGCAGCCTAATGGACACAACAAATACGCAGTATTTT
CDR3 protein: CASSLMDTTNTQYF
clone size: few
D gene: .
V gene: TRBV5-1
J gene: TRBJ2-3

CDR3 DNA: TGTGCCAGCAGCTTATACTCAGGGGCCGGGGCCAACGTCCTGACTTTC
CDR3 protein: CASSLYSGAGANVLTF
clone size: few
D gene: .
V gene: TRBV7-2
J gene: TRBJ2-6

CDR3 DNA: TGTGCCACCAGCAGAGCTAGCGGGAGATTCAATGAGCAGTTCTTC
CDR3 protein: CATSRASGRFNEQFF
clone size: few
D gene: TRBD2
V gene: TRBV15
J gene: TRBJ2-1

CDR3 DNA: TGTGCCTGGAGGGGAGGATATTATGGCTACACCTTC
CDR3 protein: CAWRGGYYGYTF
clone size: few
D gene: .
V gene: TRBV30
J gene: TRBJ1-2

CDR3 DNA: TGTGCCAGCAGCGGGACAGGGAGCACTGAAGCTTTCTTT
CDR3 protein: CASSGTGSTEAFF
clone size: .
D gene: TRBD1
V gene: TRBV9
J gene: TRBJ1-1

CDR3 DNA: TGTGCCAGCACGTGGGGCGGAGATCAGCCCCAGCATTTT
CDR3 protein: CASTWGGDQPQHF
clone size: few
D gene: .
V gene: TRBV7-2
J gene: TRBJ1-5

CDR3 DNA: TGCGCCAGCAGCTCGAACCGGAACCCCAATGAGCAGTTCTTC
CDR3 protein: CASSSNRNPNEQFF
clone size: .
D gene: .
V gene: TRBV4-1
J gene: TRBJ2-1

CDR3 DNA: TGTGCCAGCAGTGGTTGGGACGGGGTTTTGAAGTACACCTTC
CDR3 protein: CASSGWDGVLKYTF
clone size: .
D gene: .
V gene: TRBV2
J gene: TRBJ1-2

CDR3 DNA: TGCGCCAGCAGCTTGGGAGGGACAGTTAATTCACCCCTCCACTTT
CDR3 protein: CASSLGGTVNSPLHF
clone size: .
D gene: TRBD1
V gene: TRBV5-1
J gene: TRBJ1-6

CDR3 DNA: TGCAGTGCTAGGCGGAGGGATACGCAGTATTTT
CDR3 protein: CSARRRDTQYF
clone size: few
D gene: .
V gene: TRBV20-1
J gene: TRBJ2-3

CDR3 DNA: TGTGCCAGTAGTATGAGCAGTAACGAGCAGTACTTC
CDR3 protein: CASSMSSNEQYF
clone size: .
D gene: .
V gene: TRBV19
J gene: TRBJ2-7

CDR3 DNA: TGTGCCAGTAGTACGAAAGGACAGGGGACCTCCTACGAGCAGTACTTC
CDR3 protein: CASSTKGQGTSYEQYF
clone size: .
D gene: TRBD1
V gene: TRBV19
J gene: TRBJ2-7

CDR3 DNA: TGTGCCAGCAGCTTAAACAGGGGCTCCTACAATGAGCAGTTCTTC
CDR3 protein: CASSLNRGSYNEQFF
clone size: .
D gene: TRBD1
V gene: TRBV7-3
J gene: TRBJ2-1

CDR3 DNA: TGTGCCAGCACAAAATGGTCCGGGGAGCTGTTTTTT
CDR3 protein: CASTKWSGELFF
clone size: .
D gene: .
V gene: TRBV2
J gene: TRBJ2-2

CDR3 DNA: TGCGCCAGCACGACAGGTCTCATAGCCAAAAACATTCAGTACTTC
CDR3 protein: CASTTGLIAKNIQYF
clone size: few
D gene: .
V gene: TRBV10-1
J gene: TRBJ2-4

CDR3 DNA: TGTGCCAGCAGCCAGACCCTAGCGGGAGGGCCGGGTGATACGCAGTATTTT
CDR3 protein: CASSQTLAGGPGDTQYF
clone size: few
D gene: TRBD2
V gene: TRBV7-2
J gene: TRBJ2-3

CDR3 DNA: TGTGCCAGCAGCCAAGCCCGTTGGGGAACGGGCTATGGCTACACCTTC
CDR3 protein: CASSQARWGTGYGYTF
clone size: .
D gene: .
V gene: TRBV14
J gene: TRBJ1-2

CDR3 DNA: TGCGCCAGCAGCACGGAGGGGTATGGCTACACCTTC
CDR3 protein: CASSTEGYGYTF
clone size: few
D gene: .
V gene: TRBV5-1
J gene: TRBJ1-2